This T cell receptor (beta chain) came from a study of CD8 T cells in ankylosing spondylitis. This clonotype was counted ten times or more. Its antigen is unidentified. Generation of TCR beta libraries employed quantitative 5'-RACE incorporating molecular barcodes. TCRdb analysed the 5' RACE reads with MiXCR anew, one entry per CDR3 protein. The sample has more than 500,000 distinct CDR3 sequences, 5.3% seen once; the top ten hold under 4.5%. Broader study findings: Disease-linked clones were reportedly significantly enriched in matched ankylosing spondylitis synovial fluid. Seemingly characteristic of ankylosing spondylitis blood was a TCR beta motif consisting of roughly 8 highly homologous variants.

The material sequenced was blood, either unsorted or a sorted T cell fraction (not recorded which). The TCR originated in a male donor with ankylosing spondylitis.

The CDR3 reads CASSQPGHTRYEQYF. Here the CDR3 DNA reads TGTGCCAGCAGCCAACCGGGACACACAAGATACGAGCAGTACTTC. The V call is TRBV14, the J call TRBJ2-7, with D maybe TRBD1 (6 bases). V gave up 2 bases and J gave up 4 bases, with 15 bases separating them. There are 15 residues in the CDR3. The germline V gene has CDR1 SGHDN and CDR2 FVKESK.